This TCR beta chain is from a study of blood T cell repertoires in COVID-19. The wider study: COVID-19 samples collected from the United States, Italy and Spain covered acute and convalescent phases. In each case, the material was cDNA or gDNA derived from T cells, B-cell-depleted T cells, or PBMCs.

The CDR3 is 14 amino acids. Per the germline V gene, CDR1 is SGHTA and CDR2 is FQGNSA. Trimming removed 6 bases from V and 5 bases from J; junction bases left unmatched: 7. As handled by the study authors: Reference gene primer amplification gave nucleated cell count estimates. Using immunoSEQ multiplex PCR, the repertoire was profiled, and TCRdb retains in-frame clones only, with some absent. The DNA was the basis for D and trimming; V, J and clone size are from that table. The sample has about 310,000 clones, around 86% seen once; the top ten hold 1% to 1.5%. This clone has just a few counts. The rearrangement uses TRBV7-2 and TRBJ2-1; TRBD2 agrees at 7 bases. The sample was peripheral blood. This TCR was sampled from a man aged 65-85 years with acute or convalescent COVID-19. The CDR3 loop is CASRPTSEHNEQFF. The CDR3 DNA follows: TGTGCCAGCAGACCAACTAGCGAGCACAATGAGCAGTTCTTC.